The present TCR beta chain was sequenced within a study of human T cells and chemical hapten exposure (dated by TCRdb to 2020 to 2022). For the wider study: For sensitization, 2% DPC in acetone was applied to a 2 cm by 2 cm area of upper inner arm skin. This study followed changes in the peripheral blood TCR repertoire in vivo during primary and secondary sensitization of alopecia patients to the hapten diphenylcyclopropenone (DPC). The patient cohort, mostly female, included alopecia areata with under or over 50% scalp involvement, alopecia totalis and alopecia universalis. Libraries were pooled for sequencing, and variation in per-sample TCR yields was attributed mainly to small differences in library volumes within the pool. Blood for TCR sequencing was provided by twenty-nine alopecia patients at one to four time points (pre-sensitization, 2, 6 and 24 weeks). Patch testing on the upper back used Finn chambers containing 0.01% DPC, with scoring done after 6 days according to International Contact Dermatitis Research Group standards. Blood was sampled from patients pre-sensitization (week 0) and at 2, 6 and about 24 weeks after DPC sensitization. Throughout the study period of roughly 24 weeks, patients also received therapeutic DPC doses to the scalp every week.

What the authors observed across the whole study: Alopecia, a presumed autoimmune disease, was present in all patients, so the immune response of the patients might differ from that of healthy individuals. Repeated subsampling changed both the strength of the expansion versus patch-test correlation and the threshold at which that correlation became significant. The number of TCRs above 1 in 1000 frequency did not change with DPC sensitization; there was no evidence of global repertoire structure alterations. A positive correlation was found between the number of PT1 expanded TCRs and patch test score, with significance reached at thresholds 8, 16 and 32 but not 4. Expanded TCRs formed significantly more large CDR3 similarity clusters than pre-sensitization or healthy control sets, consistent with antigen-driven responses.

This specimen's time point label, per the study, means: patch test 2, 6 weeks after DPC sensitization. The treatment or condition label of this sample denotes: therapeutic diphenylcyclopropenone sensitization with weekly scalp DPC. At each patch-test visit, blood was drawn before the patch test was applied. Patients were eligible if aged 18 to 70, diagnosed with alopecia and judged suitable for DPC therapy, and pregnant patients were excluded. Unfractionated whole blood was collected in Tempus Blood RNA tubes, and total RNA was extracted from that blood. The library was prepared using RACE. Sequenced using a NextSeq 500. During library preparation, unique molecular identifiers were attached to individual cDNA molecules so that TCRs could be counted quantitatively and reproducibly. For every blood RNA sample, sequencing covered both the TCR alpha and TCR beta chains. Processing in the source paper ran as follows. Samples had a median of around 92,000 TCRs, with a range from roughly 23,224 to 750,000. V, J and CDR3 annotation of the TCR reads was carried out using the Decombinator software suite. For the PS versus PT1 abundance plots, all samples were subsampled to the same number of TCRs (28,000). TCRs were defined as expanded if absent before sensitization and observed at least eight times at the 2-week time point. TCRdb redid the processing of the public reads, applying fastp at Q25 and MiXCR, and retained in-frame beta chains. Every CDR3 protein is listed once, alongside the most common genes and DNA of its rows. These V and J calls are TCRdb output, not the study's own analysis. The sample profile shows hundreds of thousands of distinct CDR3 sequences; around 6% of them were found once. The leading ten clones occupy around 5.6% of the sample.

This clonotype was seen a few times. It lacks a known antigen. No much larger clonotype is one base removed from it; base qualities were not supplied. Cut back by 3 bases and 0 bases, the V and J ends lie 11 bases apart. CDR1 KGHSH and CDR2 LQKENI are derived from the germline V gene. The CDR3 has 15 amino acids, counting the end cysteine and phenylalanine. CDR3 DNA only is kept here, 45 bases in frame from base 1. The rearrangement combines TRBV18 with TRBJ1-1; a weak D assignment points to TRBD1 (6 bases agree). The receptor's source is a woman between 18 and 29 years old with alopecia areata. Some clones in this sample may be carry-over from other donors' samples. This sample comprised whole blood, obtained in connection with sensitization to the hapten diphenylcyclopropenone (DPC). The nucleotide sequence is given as TGTGCCAGCTCACCCCGGGACACCTTGAACACTGAAGCTTTCTTT. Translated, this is CASSPRDTLNTEAFF.